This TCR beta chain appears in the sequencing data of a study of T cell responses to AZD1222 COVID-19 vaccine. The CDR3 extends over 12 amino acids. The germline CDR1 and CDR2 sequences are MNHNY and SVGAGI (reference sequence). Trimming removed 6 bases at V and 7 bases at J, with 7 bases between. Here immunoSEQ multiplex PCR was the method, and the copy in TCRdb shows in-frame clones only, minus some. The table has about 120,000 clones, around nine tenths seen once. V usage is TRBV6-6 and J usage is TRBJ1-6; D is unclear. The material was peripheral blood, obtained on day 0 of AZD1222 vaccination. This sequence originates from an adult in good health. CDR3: CASSISNSPLHF. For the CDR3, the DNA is TGTGCCAGCAGCATATCCAATTCACCCCTCCACTTT.